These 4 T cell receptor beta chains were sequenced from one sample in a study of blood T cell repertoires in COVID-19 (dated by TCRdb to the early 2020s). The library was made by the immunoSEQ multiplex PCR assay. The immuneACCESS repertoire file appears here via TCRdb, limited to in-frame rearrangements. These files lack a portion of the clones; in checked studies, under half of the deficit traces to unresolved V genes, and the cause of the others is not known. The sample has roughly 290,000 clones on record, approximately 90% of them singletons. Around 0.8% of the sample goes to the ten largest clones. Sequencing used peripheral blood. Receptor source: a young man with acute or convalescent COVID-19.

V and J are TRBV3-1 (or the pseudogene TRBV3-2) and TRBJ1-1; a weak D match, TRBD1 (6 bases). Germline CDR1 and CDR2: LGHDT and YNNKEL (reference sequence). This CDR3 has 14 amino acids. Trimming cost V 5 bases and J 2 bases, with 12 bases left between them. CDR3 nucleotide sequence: TGTGCCAGCAGCTTGGGACACATTAACACTGAAGCTTTCTTT. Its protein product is CASSLGHINTEAFF.

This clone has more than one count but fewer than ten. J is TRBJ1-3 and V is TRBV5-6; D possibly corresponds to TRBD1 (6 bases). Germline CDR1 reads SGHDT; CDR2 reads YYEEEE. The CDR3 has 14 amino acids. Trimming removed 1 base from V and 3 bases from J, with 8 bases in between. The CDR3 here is CASSLRGGGNTIYF. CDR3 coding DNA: TGTGCCAGCAGCTTGCGAGGGGGTGGAAACACCATATATTTT.

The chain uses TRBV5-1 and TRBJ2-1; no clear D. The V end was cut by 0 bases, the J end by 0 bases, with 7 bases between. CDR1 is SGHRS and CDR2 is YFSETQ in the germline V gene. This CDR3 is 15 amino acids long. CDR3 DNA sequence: TGCGCCAGCAGCTTGGTCGCCAGCTCCTACAATGAGCAGTTCTTC. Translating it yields CASSLVASSYNEQFF.

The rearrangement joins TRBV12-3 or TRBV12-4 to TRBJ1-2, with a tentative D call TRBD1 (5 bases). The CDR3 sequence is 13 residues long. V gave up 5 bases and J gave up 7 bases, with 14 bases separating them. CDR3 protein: CASSPTAVRGYTF. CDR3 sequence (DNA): TGTGCCAGCAGTCCGACAGCTGTTCGTGGCTACACCTTC.